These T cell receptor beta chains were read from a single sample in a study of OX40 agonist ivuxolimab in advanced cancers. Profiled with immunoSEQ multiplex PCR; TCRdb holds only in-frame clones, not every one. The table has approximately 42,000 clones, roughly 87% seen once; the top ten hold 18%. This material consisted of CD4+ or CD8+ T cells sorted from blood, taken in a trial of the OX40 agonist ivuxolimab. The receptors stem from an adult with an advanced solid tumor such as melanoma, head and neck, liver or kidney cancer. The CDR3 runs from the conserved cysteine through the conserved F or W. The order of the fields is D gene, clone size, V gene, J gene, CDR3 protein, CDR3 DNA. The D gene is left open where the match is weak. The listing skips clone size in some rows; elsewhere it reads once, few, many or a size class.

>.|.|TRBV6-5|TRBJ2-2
CASSLGTGELFF
TGTGCCAGCAGTCTAGGAACCGGGGAGCTGTTTTTT
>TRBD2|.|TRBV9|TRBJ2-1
CASSVPTSGGSYNEQFF
TGTGCCAGCAGCGTCCCGACTAGCGGGGGCTCCTACAATGAGCAGTTCTTC
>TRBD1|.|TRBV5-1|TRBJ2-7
CASSLDRGADEQYF
TGCGCCAGCAGCTTAGACAGGGGGGCGGACGAGCAGTACTTC
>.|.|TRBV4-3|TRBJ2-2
CASSQGPVGELFF
TGCGCCAGCAGCCAAGGTCCCGTCGGGGAGCTGTTTTTT
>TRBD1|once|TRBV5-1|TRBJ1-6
CASSLEGQSSYNSPLHF
TGCGCCAGCAGCTTGGAGGGACAGAGCTCCTATAATTCACCCCTCCACTTT
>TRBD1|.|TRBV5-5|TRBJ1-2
CASSTGQGTHGYTF
TGTGCCAGCTCCACGGGACAGGGAACCCATGGCTACACCTTC
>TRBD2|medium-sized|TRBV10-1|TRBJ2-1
CASSARGTSGNEQFF
TGCGCCAGCAGTGCCAGGGGGACTAGCGGGAATGAGCAGTTCTTC
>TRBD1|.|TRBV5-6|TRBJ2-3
CASSYGTGVFGDTQYF
TGTGCCAGCAGCTACGGGACAGGGGTATTTGGAGATACGCAGTATTTT
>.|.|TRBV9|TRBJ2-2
CASSPVGSNTGELFF
TGTGCCAGCAGCCCCGTGGGGTCGAACACCGGGGAGCTGTTTTTT
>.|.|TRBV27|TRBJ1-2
CASSFEAGNPYGYTF
TGTGCCAGCAGTTTCGAGGCAGGGAACCCGTATGGCTACACCTTC
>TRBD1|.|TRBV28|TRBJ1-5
CASSLTGTDFQPQHF
TGTGCCAGCAGTTTAACGGGGACAGATTTTCAGCCCCAGCATTTT
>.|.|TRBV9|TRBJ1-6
CASSVADRSSYNSPLHF
TGTGCCAGCAGCGTGGCTGACAGGAGCTCCTATAATTCACCCCTCCACTTT
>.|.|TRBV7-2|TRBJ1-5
CASSLDPAPYSNQPQHF
TGTGCCAGCAGCTTAGACCCCGCCCCATATAGCAATCAGCCCCAGCATTTT
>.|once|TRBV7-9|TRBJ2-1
CASSPDLKQFF
TGTGCCAGCAGCCCGGACCTGAAGCAGTTCTTC
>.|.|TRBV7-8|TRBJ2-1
CAIRQESHNEQFF
TGTGCCATCCGACAGGAGAGTCACAATGAGCAGTTCTTC
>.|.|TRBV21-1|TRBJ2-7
CASSKSKGQAGAYEQYF
TGTGCCAGCAGCAAATCCAAGGGACAGGCGGGGGCATACGAGCAGTACTTC
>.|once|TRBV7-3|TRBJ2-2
CASSLKENTGELFF
TGTGCCAGCAGCTTAAAGGAGAACACCGGGGAGCTGTTTTTT
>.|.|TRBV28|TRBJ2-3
CASSLDGFGDTQYF
TGTGCCAGCAGTTTGGATGGGTTTGGGGATACGCAGTATTTT
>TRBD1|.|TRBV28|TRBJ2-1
CASSLRTGGFYNEQFF
TGTGCCAGCAGCTTACGAACAGGGGGCTTTTACAATGAGCAGTTCTTC
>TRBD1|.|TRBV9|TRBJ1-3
CASSEIRGLSGNTIYF
TGTGCCAGCAGCGAAATAAGGGGGCTCTCCGGAAACACCATATATTTT
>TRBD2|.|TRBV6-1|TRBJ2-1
CASSAWTSARVEQFF
TGTGCCAGCAGTGCTTGGACTAGCGCTCGCGTTGAGCAGTTCTTC
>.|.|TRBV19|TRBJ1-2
CASLPTGWHYGYTF
TGTGCCAGCCTCCCGACGGGGTGGCACTATGGCTACACCTTC
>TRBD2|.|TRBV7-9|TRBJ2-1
CASSLPREGSRAGEQFF
TGTGCCAGCAGCTTACCGAGGGAGGGTAGCAGGGCAGGTGAGCAGTTCTTC
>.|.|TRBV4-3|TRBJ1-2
CASSQEVAGRAVLGYTF
TGCGCCAGCAGCCAAGAAGTAGCAGGCAGGGCCGTATTGGGCTACACCTTC
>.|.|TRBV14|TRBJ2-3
CASSQVGRDSTDTQYF
TGTGCCAGCAGCCAAGTTGGCAGAGACAGCACAGATACGCAGTATTTT
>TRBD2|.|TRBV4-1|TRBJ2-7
CASSQVFDRGAYEQYF
TGCGCCAGCAGCCAAGTTTTCGACCGGGGGGCCTACGAGCAGTACTTC
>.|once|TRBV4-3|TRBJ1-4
CASSQDRSSTNEKLFF
TGCGCCAGCAGCCAAGACAGGTCCTCAACTAATGAAAAACTGTTTTTT
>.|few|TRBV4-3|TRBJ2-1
CASSQDGGTNNEQFF
TGCGCCAGCAGCCAAGATGGGGGGACAAATAATGAGCAGTTCTTC
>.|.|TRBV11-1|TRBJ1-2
CASSLGLLGGYTF
TGTGCCAGCAGCTTAGGCCTCTTGGGAGGCTACACCTTC
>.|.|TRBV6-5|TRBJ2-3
CASSSGLDTDTQYF
TGTGCCAGCAGCTCGGGACTGGACACAGATACGCAGTATTTT
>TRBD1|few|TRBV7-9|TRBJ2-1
CASSFRQGGPDEQFF
TGTGCCAGCAGCTTTCGACAGGGGGGGCCAGATGAGCAGTTCTTC
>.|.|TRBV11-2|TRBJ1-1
CASSLEQGATEAFF
TGTGCCAGCAGCTTAGAACAGGGAGCCACTGAAGCTTTCTTT
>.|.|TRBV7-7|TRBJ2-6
CASSPGPRASGANVLTF
TGTGCCAGCAGTCCCGGTCCCCGTGCATCTGGGGCCAACGTCCTGACTTTC
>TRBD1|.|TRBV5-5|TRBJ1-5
CASSLGGQLNQPQHF
TGTGCCAGCAGCTTGGGGGGACAGCTCAATCAGCCCCAGCATTTT
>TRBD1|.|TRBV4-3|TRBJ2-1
CASSRQGYNEQFF
TGCGCCAGCAGCCGACAGGGGTACAATGAGCAGTTCTTC
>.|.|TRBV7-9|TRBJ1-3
CASSLGGAGNTIYF
TGTGCCAGCAGCTTAGGAGGGGCTGGAAACACCATATATTTT
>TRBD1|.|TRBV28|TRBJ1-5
CASNSDRGNQPQHF
TGTGCCAGCAACTCGGACAGGGGGAATCAGCCCCAGCATTTT
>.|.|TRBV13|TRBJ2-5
CASSSTRGFTLQETQYF
TGTGCCAGCAGCTCAACAAGGGGATTCACGCTCCAAGAGACCCAGTACTTC
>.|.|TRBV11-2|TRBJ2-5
CASSFTDSPSETQYF
TGTGCCAGCAGCTTTACGGACAGCCCATCAGAGACCCAGTACTTC